This entry lists 28 T cell receptor beta chains sequenced from one sample in a study of shared clonotypes between healthy human individuals. Assay: immunoSEQ multiplex PCR; the TCRdb copy retains only in-frame clones and omits some. The data contain 1,400,000 or so clones, approximately 98.5% of them singletons. Input material: naive CD4+ T cells sorted from blood. The sample's subset: CD45RA+ positively selected. These receptors were obtained from a man between 25 and 39 years old in good health.

The chain is built from TRBV11-3 and TRBJ1-1; D ambiguous. The length of the CDR3 is 13 residues. The V gene lost 8 bases and the J gene lost 2 bases, with 12 bases spanning the gap. Germline CDR1 and CDR2: SGHNT and YENEEA. The CDR3 loop reads CASSREGNTEAFF. CDR3 bases: TGTGCCAGCTCTAGGGAGGGCAACACTGAAGCTTTCTTT.

The CDR3 coding sequence is TGTGCCAGCAGTTTAGGCAGTTCCACTGAAGCTTTCTTT. Encoded protein: CASSLGSSTEAFF. This chain connects TRBV28 to TRBJ1-1; D is unresolved. This CDR3 region has 13 residues. With 2 bases removed from V and 4 bases from J, the gap between germline ends came to 8 bases. Per germline, CDR1 MDHEN and CDR2 SYDVKM.

The rearrangement uses TRBV9 and TRBJ1-2; D remains unclear. The CDR3 loop spans 13 amino acids. Germline assignment: CDR1 SGDLS and CDR2 YYNGEE. Between the trimmed V and J ends, which lost 0 bases and 8 bases, there was a span of 11 bases. CDR3 DNA: TGTGCCAGCAGCGTAGGGCGTAACGGCGGCTACACCTTC. Protein: CASSVGRNGGYTF.

The chain uses TRBV5-8 and TRBJ2-1; no firm D call. CDR1 is SGHTS, CDR2 YDEGEE, per germline. Trimming removed 7 bases from V and 2 bases from J, with 7 bases in between. The CDR3 extends over 12 amino acids. The CDR3 reads CASRAPYNEQFF. The CDR3 DNA reads as TGTGCCAGCCGAGCGCCCTACAATGAGCAGTTCTTC.

The chain uses TRBV28 and TRBJ2-7; 7 bases match TRBD1. The J segment lost 9 bases and the V segment lost 3 bases, leaving 5 bases of the junction unmatched. The CDR3 is 12 amino acids. CDR1 and CDR2 from the germline V gene are MDHEN and SYDVKM. In DNA, the CDR3 is TGTGCCAGCAGTTTGATCGGGGACAGGCAGTACTTC. It translates to CASSLIGDRQYF.

About this clone: Other DNA sequences in the same sample also yield this CDR3. The chain links TRBV6-4 to TRBJ2-1; either TRBD1 or TRBD2 may supply D (6 bases each). Germline CDR1 is MRHNA and CDR2 is SNTAGT. The CDR3 extends over 13 amino acids. The V gene lost 7 bases and the J gene lost 3 bases, with 10 bases spanning the gap. The DNA for the CDR3 is TGTGCCAGCAAGGGGGGACTCTACAATGAGCAGTTCTTC. Its translation is CASKGGLYNEQFF.

The chain's CDR3 is CASRYRVAYEQYF. CDR3 DNA: TGTGCCAGCAGGTATAGAGTAGCCTACGAGCAGTACTTC. The chain joins TRBV6-6 to TRBJ2-7; no firm D call. There are 13 residues in the CDR3. The V end lost 6 bases, the J end lost 2 bases, and 11 bases lay between the germline ends. Germline values: CDR1 MNHNY, CDR2 SVGAGI (reference sequence).

V usage is TRBV7-2 and J usage is TRBJ1-5; no clear D gene. The V end lost 4 bases, the J end lost 5 bases, and 6 bases lay between the germline ends. The CDR3 extends over 12 amino acids. Germline CDR1 SGHTA, CDR2 FQGNSA. The CDR3: CASSSGDQPQHF. DNA for the CDR3: TGTGCCAGCAGCTCCGGGGATCAGCCCCAGCATTTT.

This chain connects TRBV28 to TRBJ1-5, with a possible D match to TRBD1 (6 bases). The CDR3 extends over 14 amino acids. Germline V CDR1 and CDR2: MDHEN, SYDVKM. V was clipped by 5 bases and J by 3 bases, with 11 bases between them. CDR3 in DNA: TGTGCCAGCAGTATAGGGGGGAACAATCAGCCCCAGCATTTT. This codes for CASSIGGNNQPQHF.

J is TRBJ2-1 and V is TRBV20-1; D is ambiguous. This CDR3 contains 10 residues. V was pared by 1 base and J by 11 bases, with 6 bases between. Germline lookup yields CDR1 DFQATT and CDR2 SNEGSKA (reference sequence). This chain's CDR3 is CSARVPKQFF. In DNA form, the CDR3 reads TGCAGTGCTAGAGTGCCAAAGCAGTTCTTC.

J is TRBJ2-7 and V is TRBV7-2, with 11 bases fitting TRBD2. CDR3 length equals 19 residues. Germline V CDR1 and CDR2: SGHTA, FQGNSA. J was trimmed by 4 bases and V by 2 bases; bases with no gene match: 16. This CDR3 reads CASSLSVLAGGPLGYEQYF. In nucleotides, the CDR3 is TGTGCCAGCAGCTTATCGGTGCTAGCGGGAGGCCCTCTGGGGTACGAGCAGTACTTC. Full variable domain (outside the CDR3, taken from reference TRBV7-2 and TRBJ2-7): GAGVSQSPSNKVTEKGKDVELRCDPISGHTALYWYRQSLGQGLEFLIYFQGNSAPDKSGLPSDRFSAERTGGSVSTLTIQRTQQEDSAVYLCASSLSVLAGGPLGYEQYFGPGTRLTVT.

This clone was seen once. The chain is built from TRBV5-1 and TRBJ2-1, with 7 bases aligning to TRBD2. The ends lost 4 bases at V and 1 base at J; junction bases unmatched: 5. CDR3 length equals 15 residues. Germline-derived CDR1 and CDR2 are SGHRS and YFSETQ. CDR3 amino acids: CASSLSGQSYNEQFF. The CDR3 nucleotides are TGCGCCAGCAGCCTTAGCGGGCAATCCTACAATGAGCAGTTCTTC. Full variable domain (remainder filled in from reference TRBV5-1 and TRBJ2-1): KAGVTQTPRYLIKTRGQQVTLSCSPISGHRSVSWYQQTPGQGLQFLFEYFSETQRNKGNFPGRFSGRQFSNSRSEMNVSTLELGDSALYLCASSLSGQSYNEQFFGPGTRLTVL.

The chain links TRBV11-2 to TRBJ2-7, with D possibly matching TRBD2 (6 bases). The V gene's germline CDR1 is SGHAT and CDR2 FQNNGV. V dropped 7 bases and J dropped 5 bases, with 18 bases sitting between them. This CDR3 comprises 14 residues. In DNA form, the CDR3 reads TGTGCCAGCAATAGGGCGGGAAGGGCCCACGAGCAGTACTTC. This gives the protein CASNRAGRAHEQYF.

CDR3 region: CASGLKGLSSGANVLTF. The CDR3, as DNA: TGTGCCAGCGGACTAAAGGGACTTAGCTCTGGGGCCAACGTCCTGACTTTC. The V and J genes are TRBV11-2 and TRBJ2-6, with D maybe TRBD2 (6 bases). The germline V and J ends were trimmed by 8 bases and 0 bases, with 17 bases remaining between them. Germline V gene lookup returns CDR1 SGHAT and CDR2 FQNNGV. The CDR3 extends over 17 amino acids.

The CDR3 sequence: CASSQRPGGFTDTQYF. In DNA form, the CDR3 reads TGTGCCAGCAGCCAGAGACCTGGAGGATTCACAGATACGCAGTATTTT. This rearrangement joins TRBV14 to TRBJ2-3, with D possibly TRBD2 on 5 matching bases. This CDR3 has 16 amino acids. Deletions cut 3 bases from V and 2 bases from J, with 15 bases between. Per germline, CDR1 SGHDN and CDR2 FVKESK. The full variable domain, its missing parts supplied by reference TRBV14 and TRBJ2-3, is EAGVTQFPSHSVIEKGQTVTLRCDPISGHDNLYWYRRVMGKEIKFLLHFVKESKQDESGMPNNRFLAERTGGTYSTLKVQPAELEDSGVYFCASSQRPGGFTDTQYFGPGTRLTVL.

The chain combines TRBV29-1 with TRBJ2-7; D might be TRBD1 (5 bases). V was clipped by 1 base and J by 3 bases, with 10 bases between them. Per germline, CDR1 SQVTM and CDR2 ANQGSEA. This CDR3 contains 13 residues. DNA for the CDR3: TGCAGCGTTGAAGTAGGAAGGGGCTACGAGCAGTACTTC. Its protein is CSVEVGRGYEQYF.

The chain employs TRBV6-1 and TRBJ2-2; 10 bases match TRBD1. The ends lost 6 bases at V and 4 bases at J; junction bases unmatched: 5. The CDR3 spans 15 residues. Germline V gives CDR1 MNHNS, CDR2 SASEGT. The CDR3 loop reads CASRGDRGITGELFF. The CDR3 bases are TGTGCCAGCAGAGGGGACAGGGGCATCACCGGGGAGCTGTTTTTT.

This chain uses TRBV11-2 with TRBJ1-2; D not resolved. The germline V and J ends were trimmed by 5 bases and 6 bases, with 13 bases remaining between them. The CDR3 sequence is 13 residues long. Germline V lookup: CDR1 SGHAT, CDR2 FQNNGV. The CDR3 DNA reads as TGTGCCAGCAGCGTGTTCCAGAGAAATGGCTACACCTTC. Translating gives CASSVFQRNGYTF.

This sequence joins TRBV4-3 and TRBJ1-2; D call uncertain. The germline V gene has CDR1 LGHNA and CDR2 YSLEER. V lost 0 bases to trimming and J lost 4 bases, with 9 bases between them. The CDR3 runs to 14 residues. The CDR3 region has the DNA TGCGCCAGCAGCCAAGATTGGCAGACCTATGGCTACACCTTC. Translating it yields CASSQDWQTYGYTF.

This clone was recorded once. The gene calls are TRBV6-1 and TRBJ2-7, with 11 bases matching TRBD2. Losses at the gene ends were 10 bases for V and 5 bases for J; bases not matched to a gene: 10. The CDR3 is 14 amino acids. Germline V lookup: CDR1 MNHNS, CDR2 SASEGT. CDR3 in DNA: TGTGCCACCCTGTTAGCGGGAGGGCCAAACGAGCAGTACTTC. This translates into CATLLAGGPNEQYF.

J is TRBJ2-1 and V is TRBV5-5, with TRBD2 matching over 7 bases. CDR1 is SGHKS and CDR2 is YYEKEE in the germline V gene (reference sequence). Trimming at V came to 4 bases and at J to 2 bases, leaving 15 bases not matched to a gene. This CDR3 comprises 18 residues. The chain's CDR3 is CASSTYPRGERPYNEQFF. The CDR3 DNA reads as TGTGCCAGCAGCACGTATCCCCGGGGGGAACGGCCCTACAATGAGCAGTTCTTC.

The J gene is TRBJ2-2, the V gene TRBV7-3; D not certain. Germline CDR1 reads SGHTA; CDR2 reads FQGTGA. The V gene lost 0 bases and the J gene lost 2 bases, with 10 bases spanning the gap. The CDR3 runs to 16 residues. The CDR3 nucleotides read TGTGCCAGCAGCTTAACGCCCCGACACAACACCGGGGAGCTGTTTTTT. Protein product: CASSLTPRHNTGELFF.

The rearrangement joins TRBV7-9 to TRBJ1-2; weak D call: TRBD1 (6 bases). The CDR3 contains 15 residues. Germline V CDR1 and CDR2: SEHNR, FQNEAQ (reference sequence). Trimming stripped 1 base from V and 4 bases from J, with 13 bases between. The CDR3 bases are TGTGCCAGCAGCTTAGGACAGGCGATGACCTATGGCTACACCTTC. It yields the protein CASSLGQAMTYGYTF.

This chain uses TRBV7-8 with TRBJ1-3; D is unclear. With 1 base removed from V and 0 bases from J, the gap between germline ends came to 10 bases. This CDR3 is built from 16 residues. Germline-derived CDR1 and CDR2 are SGHVS and FQNEAQ. In DNA form, the CDR3 reads TGTGCCAGCAGCTTAGTGGTGAGAAGCTCTGGAAACACCATATATTTT. It specifies CASSLVVRSSGNTIYF.

This chain joins TRBV5-6 and TRBJ2-3; D gene ambiguous. V lost 4 bases to trimming and J lost 0 bases, with 6 bases between them. This CDR3 comprises 13 residues. Per the germline V gene, CDR1 is SGHDT and CDR2 is YYEEEE. The CDR3 sequence is CASSTPSTDTQYF. The DNA for the CDR3 is TGTGCCAGCAGCACCCCCAGCACAGATACGCAGTATTTT.

The V gene is TRBV9, the J gene TRBJ2-7; D may be TRBD1 (6 bases). The V end was cut by 1 base, the J end by 2 bases, with 10 bases between. The length of the CDR3 is 14 residues. Germline V gives CDR1 SGDLS, CDR2 YYNGEE. The CDR3 DNA is TGTGCCAGCAGCGTAAGTCCAGGGGCCTACGAGCAGTACTTC. This gives the protein CASSVSPGAYEQYF.

The chain employs TRBV28 and TRBJ2-5; maybe TRBD2 (6 bases). V was clipped by 4 bases and J by 5 bases, with 14 bases between them. Germline loops: CDR1 MDHEN, CDR2 SYDVKM. CDR3 length: 14 residues. The CDR3, as DNA: TGTGCCAGCAGTTCGGCGGGAAAGGTTGAGACCCAGTACTTC. Translated, it gives CASSSAGKVETQYF.

V and J are TRBV19 and TRBJ2-3; 15 bases fit TRBD2. Germline V gives CDR1 LNHDA, CDR2 SQIVND (reference sequence). The V gene end was trimmed by 5 bases and the J gene end by 6 bases; junction bases not matched to a gene: 6. This CDR3 is built from 16 residues. The CDR3 DNA reads as TGTGCCAGTAGTTTCGGACTAGCGGGAGGGGTGGATACGCAGTATTTT. The encoded protein is CASSFGLAGGVDTQYF.